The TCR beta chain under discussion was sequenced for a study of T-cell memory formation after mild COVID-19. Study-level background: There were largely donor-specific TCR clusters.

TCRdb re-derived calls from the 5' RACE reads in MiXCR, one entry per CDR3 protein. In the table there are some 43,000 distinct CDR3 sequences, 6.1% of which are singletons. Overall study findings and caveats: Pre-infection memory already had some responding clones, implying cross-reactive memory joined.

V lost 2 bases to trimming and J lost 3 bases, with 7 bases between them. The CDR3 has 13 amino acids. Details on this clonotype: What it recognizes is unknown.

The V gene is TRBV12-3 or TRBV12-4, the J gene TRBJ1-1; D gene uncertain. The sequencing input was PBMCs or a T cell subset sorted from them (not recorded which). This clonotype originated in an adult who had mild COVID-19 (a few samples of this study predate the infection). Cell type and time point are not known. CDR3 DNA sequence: TGTGCCAGCAGTTTAAATAGGGACACTGAAGCTTTCTTT. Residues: CASSLNRDTEAFF.